The 18 T cell receptor beta chains listed next were all sequenced from one sample in a study of blood T cells in healthy people across ages. A second PCR, run for about 6 to 12 cycles, used a sample-barcoded 5' primer plus a J-beta primer mix. TCRdb recomputed calls from the 5' RACE reads with MiXCR, one row per CDR3 protein. The repertoire holds fewer than 700,000 distinct CDR3 sequences, with around 43% as singletons. The source material was blood. Receptors originate from a man aged 80 or over in good health.

This clonotype was detected a few times. The chain recombines TRBV5-1 with TRBJ2-1, with 7 bases fitting TRBD1. Germline trimming cut 4 bases from V and 9 bases from J; bases unmatched to any gene: 13. The CDR3 length is 15 residues. Germline loops: CDR1 SGHRS, CDR2 YFSETQ. CDR3 in amino acids: CASSLQDRVVGEQFF. The CDR3 nucleotides read TGCGCCAGCAGCCTTCAAGACAGGGTTGTGGGTGAGCAGTTCTTC.

Many counts were recorded for this clonotype. This rearrangement joins TRBV7-2 to TRBJ2-1, with TRBD2 matching 14 bases. After removal of 6 bases from V and 5 bases from J, the junction contained 6 bases not matched to a gene. The CDR3 totals 16 residues. Germline CDR1 reads SGHTA; CDR2 reads FQGNSA. The CDR3 DNA reads as TGTGCCAGCAGGCCGACTAGCGGGGGGGCCAACAATGAGCAGTTCTTC. It codes for CASRPTSGGANNEQFF.

This chain connects TRBV7-9 to TRBJ1-2; TRBD1 matches at 7 bases. CDR1 is SEHNR, CDR2 FQNEAQ, per germline (reference sequence). The CDR3 extends over 16 amino acids. Germline trimming cut 5 bases from V and 6 bases from J; bases unmatched to any gene: 15. The CDR3 DNA reads as TGTGCCAGCAGCCCGGAGACAGGGCGGGTCCACCATGGCTACACCTTC. Its translation: CASSPETGRVHHGYTF.

Only one count was recorded for this clonotype. The chain is built from TRBV5-1 and TRBJ1-6; 7 nucleotides align to TRBD1. This CDR3 spans 15 amino acids. J gave up 5 bases and V 3 bases, and 5 bases lay outside the gene matches. Per germline, CDR1 SGHRS and CDR2 YFSETQ. CDR3 in amino acids: CASSSPDRDNSPLHF. In DNA, the CDR3 is TGCGCCAGCAGCTCCCCTGACAGGGATAATTCACCCCTCCACTTT.

This clonotype was observed a handful of times. This chain connects TRBV7-2 to TRBJ2-1, with a tentative D call TRBD2 (5 bases). The CDR3 loop spans 14 amino acids. The V end was cut by 3 bases, the J end by 3 bases, with 9 bases between. Germline assignment: CDR1 SGHTA and CDR2 FQGNSA. The CDR3 sequence is CASSLDSYYNEQFF. The CDR3 coding sequence is TGTGCCAGCAGCTTGGACTCCTACTACAATGAGCAGTTCTTC.

In regard to this clonotype: A much bigger clone sits one base away, suggesting this may be a read error. The V call is TRBV5-1, the J call TRBJ2-5; a weak D match, TRBD1 (5 bases). In germline, CDR1 is SGHRS, CDR2 YFSETQ. The CDR3 runs to 14 residues. V was pared by 4 bases and J by 0 bases, with 10 bases between. The CDR3 loop reads CASSQQVNQETQYF. The CDR3 nucleotides are TGCGCCAGCAGCCAACAGGTGAACCAAGAGACCCAGTACTTC.

This clonotype occurred a few times. J is TRBJ1-1 and V is TRBV6-2 or TRBV6-3; D gene unclear. The germline V and J ends were trimmed by 8 bases and 2 bases, with 15 bases remaining between them. The CDR3 totals 14 residues. The germline gives CDR1 MNHEY, CDR2 SVGEGT. The CDR3 reads CASHRIRTNTEAFF. CDR3 nucleotides: TGTGCCAGCCACCGCATTCGGACTAACACTGAAGCTTTCTTT.

The chain is built from TRBV12-3 or TRBV12-4 and TRBJ2-3; D not certain. This CDR3 has 12 residues. V was shortened by 5 bases and J by 11 bases, with 14 bases between the two germline ends. CDR3 DNA: TGTGCCAGCAGTCTATATACGGATGTGCAGTATTTT. It is translated as CASSLYTDVQYF.

This clonotype occurred a few times. This sequence joins TRBV20-1 and TRBJ2-7; D remains ambiguous. Germline CDR1 reads DFQATT; CDR2 reads SNEGSKA (reference sequence). Trimming stripped 0 bases from V and 7 bases from J, with 10 bases between. The CDR3 contains 12 residues. CDR3 bases: TGCAGTGCTAGAGAGGGATACAATGAGCAGTACTTC. Amino acid sequence: CSAREGYNEQYF.

The V gene is TRBV2, the J gene TRBJ1-5; TRBD1 is a possible D gene (6 bases). Germline CDR1 and CDR2: SNHLY and FYNNEI. The germline V and J ends were trimmed by 10 bases and 1 base, with 11 bases remaining between them. The CDR3 length is 13 residues. The CDR3 loop is CAIRDMSNQPQHF. CDR3 nucleotide sequence: TGTGCCATCCGGGACATGAGCAATCAGCCCCAGCATTTT. The whole variable domain, remainder taken from reference TRBV2 and TRBJ1-5, is EPEVTQTPSHQVTQMGQEVILRCVPISNHLYFYWYRQILGQKVEFLVSFYNNEISEKSEIFDDQFSVERPDGSNFTLKIRSTKLEDSAMYFCAIRDMSNQPQHFGDGTRLSIL.

This clonotype occurred a few times. DNA of the CDR3: TGTGCCAGCAGCCCCATCGACAGGGGAAGCTACAATGAGCAGTTCTTC. This translates into CASSPIDRGSYNEQFF. V usage is TRBV7-2 and J usage is TRBJ2-1, with TRBD1 matching over 8 bases. The V segment lost 5 bases and the J segment 3 bases; nucleotides outside the gene matches: 9. The CDR3 is 16 residues long. The germline V gene encodes CDR1 SGHTA and CDR2 FQGNSA.

For the CDR3, the DNA is TGTGCCAGCAGCCGGGGGACTAGGCGAGATACGCAGTATTTT. This codes for CASSRGTRRDTQYF. This sequence joins TRBV6-2 or TRBV6-3 and TRBJ2-3; the match to TRBD2 covers 8 bases. The CDR3 sequence is 14 residues long. Germline CDR1 reads MNHEY; CDR2 reads SVGEGT. V was pared by 6 bases and J by 5 bases, with 7 bases of the junction left unmatched.

The chain links TRBV2 to TRBJ2-5; D gene ambiguous. This CDR3 contains 13 residues. The germline gives CDR1 SNHLY, CDR2 FYNNEI. The V gene lost 4 bases and the J gene lost 2 bases, with 8 bases spanning the gap. CDR3 sequence: CASSGVYQETQYF. The CDR3 DNA reads as TGTGCCAGCAGTGGGGTCTATCAAGAGACCCAGTACTTC.

This clonotype was detected ten times or more. This sequence joins TRBV10-3 and TRBJ1-2, with a possible D match to TRBD1 (5 bases). CDR1 and CDR2 from the germline V gene are ENHRY and SYGVKD. V lost 2 bases and J lost 3, with 7 bases in between. The CDR3 has 13 residues. In nucleotides, the CDR3 is TGTGCCATCAGTGAGGACAGAGACTATGGCTACACCTTC. Translation gives CAISEDRDYGYTF.

V gene TRBV20-1 combines with J gene TRBJ1-1; D unresolved. Between the trimmed V and J ends, which lost 5 bases and 0 bases, there was a span of 16 bases. CDR1 and CDR2 from the germline V gene are DFQATT and SNEGSKA (reference sequence). The CDR3 has 15 residues. DNA for the CDR3: TGCAGTGCTCAGGAGGGCCCCGTCTTGAACACTGAAGCTTTCTTT. Its translation: CSAQEGPVLNTEAFF.

The chain combines TRBV2 with TRBJ1-6; 9 nucleotides agree with TRBD1. CDR1 and CDR2 (germline): SNHLY, FYNNEI. V trimming: 5 bases; J trimming: 5 bases; junction bases outside the gene matches: 7. The CDR3 spans 16 residues. The CDR3 DNA reads as TGTGCCAGCAGTCGTCAGGGGACAGGGAATAATTCACCCCTCCACTTT. It specifies CASSRQGTGNNSPLHF.

This chain uses TRBV11-2 with TRBJ2-1, with D possibly matching TRBD1 (5 bases). The CDR3 is made up of 11 amino acids. Trimming left V 3 bases short and J 14 bases short, with 11 bases between. Per germline, CDR1 SGHAT and CDR2 FQNNGV. DNA for the CDR3: TGTGCCAGCAGCTTCTCAGGGATTAAGTTCTTC. The encoded protein is CASSFSGIKFF.

This clonotype was observed at least ten times. The V gene is TRBV28, the J gene TRBJ2-1, with TRBD2 identical over 7 bases. With 5 bases clipped from V and 12 bases from J, the junction kept 13 bases outside the gene matches. Germline values: CDR1 MDHEN, CDR2 SYDVKM. The CDR3 extends over 14 amino acids. As DNA, the CDR3 is TGTGCCAGCAGTGTGCCCGATGGGGGGGGTGTGCAGTTCTTC. It encodes CASSVPDGGGVQFF.